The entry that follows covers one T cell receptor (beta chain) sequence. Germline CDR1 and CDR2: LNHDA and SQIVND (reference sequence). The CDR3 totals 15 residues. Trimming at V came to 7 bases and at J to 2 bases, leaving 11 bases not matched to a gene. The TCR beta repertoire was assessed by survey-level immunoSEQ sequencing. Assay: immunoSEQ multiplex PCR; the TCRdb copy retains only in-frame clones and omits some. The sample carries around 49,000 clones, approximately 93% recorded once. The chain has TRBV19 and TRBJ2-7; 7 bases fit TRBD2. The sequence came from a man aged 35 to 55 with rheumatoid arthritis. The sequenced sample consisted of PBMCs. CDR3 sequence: CASTPGGGRAYEQYF. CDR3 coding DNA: TGTGCCAGTACACCTGGGGGAGGGAGGGCCTACGAGCAGTACTTC.